The rows below give T cell receptor beta chains drawn from one sample of a study of human T cells and chemical hapten exposure. TCRdb reprocessed the RACE reads via MiXCR and lists one record per CDR3 protein. The data show 80,000 or so distinct CDR3 sequences, around 10% seen once. Sequenced material: whole blood, taken in connection with sensitization to the hapten diphenylcyclopropenone (DPC). Receptors were obtained from a woman between 45 and 65 years old with alopecia areata. Some clones in this sample may be carry-over from other donors' samples. The CDR3 runs from the conserved cysteine through the conserved F or W. The D gene is left open where the match is weak. Only part of the rows carry a size: once, few, many, or a class if the clone is expanded.

TRBJ2-7 TRBV6-2/TRBV6-3 NA NA CASSYTEFYEQYF TGTGCCAGCAGTTACACTGAATTCTACGAGCAGTACTTC
TRBJ1-6 TRBV6-1 NA many CASKMLDSPLHF TGTGCCAGCAAGATGCTGGATTCACCCCTCCACTTT
TRBJ2-1 TRBV5-1 NA many CASSLGHGNFNEQFF TGCGCCAGCAGCTTGGGACACGGAAATTTCAATGAGCAGTTCTTC
TRBJ1-4 TRBV7-6 TRBD1 few CASSARTGRGEKLFF TGTGCCAGCAGCGCCCGGACAGGTCGGGGTGAAAAACTGTTTTTT
TRBJ1-4 TRBV27 NA few CASSLLRAGNEKLFF TGTGCCAGCAGTCTCCTCCGGGCCGGTAATGAAAAACTGTTTTTT
TRBJ2-7 TRBV29-1 NA few CSVAAGTSYEQYF TGCAGCGTTGCGGCAGGGACCTCCTACGAGCAGTACTTC
TRBJ1-2 TRBV18 NA few CASSPIKDYGYTF TGTGCCAGCTCACCAATTAAGGACTATGGCTACACCTTC
TRBJ1-6 TRBV6-2/TRBV6-3 NA NA CVSTAQGGSNSPLHF TGTGTCAGCACCGCTCAAGGGGGATCGAATTCACCCCTCCACTTT
TRBJ1-1 TRBV6-2/TRBV6-3 NA NA CASSYSDNTEAFF TGTGCCAGCAGTTATTCAGATAACACTGAAGCTTTCTTT
TRBJ2-1 TRBV7-9 NA many CASSPRGGNNEQFF TGTGCCAGCAGCCCCAGGGGCGGAAACAATGAGCAGTTCTTC
TRBJ2-2 TRBV20-1 NA NA CSASEEIGELFF TGCAGTGCTAGTGAAGAGATCGGGGAGCTGTTTTTT
TRBJ2-7 TRBV12-3/TRBV12-4 TRBD2 many CASRGLAGGFHEQYF TGTGCCAGCAGAGGACTAGCGGGAGGGTTCCACGAGCAGTACTTC
TRBJ2-2 TRBV29-1 NA few CSVGGVTTGELFF TGCAGCGTTGGAGGGGTGACCACCGGGGAGCTGTTTTTT
TRBJ2-7 TRBV18 NA few CASSPSTLARHEQYF TGTGCCAGCTCACCATCAACCCTAGCCCGCCACGAGCAGTACTTC
TRBJ1-4 TRBV29-1 TRBD1 few CSVTGGGGTNEKLFF TGCAGCGTTACAGGGGGCGGGGGTACTAATGAAAAACTGTTTTTT
TRBJ2-1 TRBV7-8 TRBD1 many CASSRQGELGNEQFF TGTGCCAGCAGTCGACAGGGGGAACTCGGCAATGAGCAGTTCTTC
TRBJ1-5 TRBV6-2/TRBV6-3 NA many CASSPPGEDQPQHF TGTGCCAGCAGTCCCCCAGGGGAGGATCAGCCCCAGCATTTT
TRBJ1-6 TRBV19 NA few CASSWTVPSPLHF TGTGCCAGTAGCTGGACAGTTCCCTCACCCCTCCACTTT
TRBJ2-1 TRBV6-5 NA few CASTSTRGEQFF TGTGCCAGCACCTCCACCAGGGGTGAGCAGTTCTTC
TRBJ2-3 TRBV4-2 TRBD2 NA CASSLGLADDTQYF TGTGCCAGCAGCCTGGGACTAGCGGACGACACGCAGTATTTT
TRBJ2-7 TRBV6-5 NA NA CASSYSQNYEQYF TGTGCCAGCAGTTACTCGCAGAACTACGAGCAGTACTTC
TRBJ2-5 TRBV27 NA many CASRGFQETQYF TGTGCCAGCAGGGGGTTCCAAGAGACCCAGTACTTC
TRBJ2-7 TRBV11-2 TRBD2 few CASSFGTSSYEQYF TGTGCCAGCAGTTTCGGGACTAGCAGCTACGAGCAGTACTTC
TRBJ1-1 TRBV5-1 TRBD1 many CASSLSGQGSTEAFF TGCGCCAGCAGCCTCTCGGGACAGGGGAGCACTGAAGCTTTCTTT
TRBJ2-3 TRBV3-1 TRBD1 many CASRRQGLGTDTQYF TGTGCCAGCAGGCGACAGGGCTTGGGCACAGATACGCAGTATTTT
TRBJ2-6 TRBV27 TRBD1 many CASRRTGVSVSGANVLTF TGTGCCAGCAGAAGGACAGGGGTCTCTGTCTCTGGGGCCAACGTCCTGACTTTC
TRBJ2-2 TRBV9 NA few CASSVVAGELFF TGTGCCAGCAGCGTAGTAGCCGGGGAGCTGTTTTTT
TRBJ1-1 TRBV4-3 NA NA CASSRRGMNTEAFF TGCGCCAGCAGCCGTAGGGGCATGAACACTGAAGCTTTCTTT
TRBJ2-3 TRBV5-4 TRBD2 few CASSLMGGGYTDTQYF TGTGCCAGCAGCTTGATGGGCGGGGGTTACACAGATACGCAGTATTTT
TRBJ1-2 TRBV5-4 NA NA CASIGGGSGYGYTF TGTGCCAGCATCGGGGGGGGCTCAGGCTATGGCTACACCTTC
TRBJ1-6 TRBV10-2 NA few CASNGVGSPLHF TGCGCCAGCAATGGGGTTGGGTCACCCCTCCACTTT
TRBJ2-5 TRBV6-2/TRBV6-3 NA many CASRTQGLQTQYF TGTGCCAGCAGAACCCAGGGGTTGCAGACCCAGTACTTC
TRBJ2-6 TRBV11-2 NA few CASSLDRASPRQGGAF TGTGCCAGCAGCTTAGATCGAGCCTCCCCCCGGCAGGGAGGTGCTTTC
TRBJ1-2 TRBV6-5 NA few CASSYSQGYGYTF TGTGCCAGCAGTTATTCACAGGGATATGGCTACACCTTC
TRBJ1-5 TRBV11-1 NA NA CASSLNTGANQPQHF TGTGCCAGCAGCTTAAACACCGGGGCCAATCAGCCCCAGCATTTT
TRBJ1-1 TRBV12-2 NA NA CASRVLRGGRNTEAFF TGTGCAAGTCGTGTCCTCAGGGGTGGACGGAACACTGAAGCTTTCTTT
TRBJ1-1 TRBV11-1 TRBD1 NA CASTLGTGTGVLDTEAFF TGTGCCAGCACGCTAGGAACCGGGACAGGGGTCCTGGACACTGAAGCTTTCTTT